This T cell receptor beta chain originates from a study of blood T cell repertoires in COVID-19. Assay: immunoSEQ multiplex PCR; the TCRdb copy retains only in-frame clones and omits some. The table lists approximately 150,000 clones, around 85% of them singletons. This clone appeared a single time. The length of the CDR3 is 18 residues. CDR1 is MDHEN, CDR2 SYDVKM, per germline. V was trimmed by 3 bases and J by 7 bases, leaving 24 bases between them. V usage is TRBV28 and J usage is TRBJ2-2; the D gene is possibly TRBD2 (6 bases). Sample: peripheral blood. This sequence originates from a human donor in a cohort sampled during active COVID-19. In DNA form, the CDR3 reads TGTGCCAGCAGTTTGATTGGGCAGGGACTTAATAATGGCGGGGAGCTGTTTTTT. Translated, it gives CASSLIGQGLNNGGELFF.